Shown below are 20 T cell receptor beta chains from a single sample sequenced in a study of cytomegalovirus exposure and HLA in healthy donors. TCRdb's copy holds only in-frame clones and misses some; the assay was immunoSEQ multiplex PCR. The table shows 200,000 or so clones, with approximately 80% occurring only once. Sequencing was performed on PBMCs. The receptor source for this set is a woman aged 25 to 39 in good health and CMV-seropositive.

The V gene is TRBV5-1, the J gene TRBJ2-3, with TRBD2 matching 7 bases. The CDR3 is made up of 16 amino acids. In germline, CDR1 is SGHRS, CDR2 YFSETQ. V was clipped by 0 bases and J by 2 bases; unmatched bases: 6. The DNA of the CDR3 is TGCGCCAGCAGCTTGGCCGGGGGGAGTCACACAGATACGCAGTATTTT. Translated, it gives CASSLAGGSHTDTQYF.

This chain connects TRBV5-4 to TRBJ2-2; TRBD1 aligns across 9 bases. V was clipped by 4 bases and J by 8 bases; unmatched bases: 9. The germline V gene has CDR1 SGHNT and CDR2 YYREEE (reference sequence). The CDR3 is 15 residues long. CDR3: CASSGTGQGFGELFF. For the CDR3, the DNA is TGTGCCAGCAGCGGGACGGGACAGGGTTTTGGGGAGCTGTTTTTT. The variable domain in full, completed from reference TRBV5-4 and TRBJ2-2, reads ETGVTQSPTHLIKTRGQQVTLRCSSQSGHNTVSWYQQALGQGPQFIFQYYREEENGRGNFPPRFSGLQFPNYSSELNVNALELDDSALYLCASSGTGQGFGELFFGEGSRLTVL.

The chain joins TRBV5-1 to TRBJ2-1, with 9 bases aligning to TRBD2. Germline lookup yields CDR1 SGHRS and CDR2 YFSETQ. Trimming at V came to 4 bases and at J to 0 bases, leaving 8 bases not matched to a gene. The CDR3 is made up of 17 amino acids. The CDR3 DNA is TGCGCCAGCAGCGGCACCGGGACTAGCACCTCCTACAATGAGCAGTTCTTC. The encoded protein is CASSGTGTSTSYNEQFF. The full variable domain, completed using reference TRBV5-1 and TRBJ2-1, is KAGVTQTPRYLIKTRGQQVTLSCSPISGHRSVSWYQQTPGQGLQFLFEYFSETQRNKGNFPGRFSGRQFSNSRSEMNVSTLELGDSALYLCASSGTGTSTSYNEQFFGPGTRLTVL.

This clone was observed a single time. The chain links TRBV28 to TRBJ2-1; 11 positions match TRBD2. In germline, CDR1 is MDHEN, CDR2 SYDVKM. CDR3 length equals 14 residues. The V segment lost 1 base and the J segment 9 bases; nucleotides outside the gene matches: 2. The CDR3 DNA sequence: TGTGCCAGCAGTTTATTACTAGCGGGAGCTGAGCAGTTCTTC. Translated, it gives CASSLLLAGAEQFF.

The chain carries TRBV2 and TRBJ1-3; a weak D match, TRBD1 (5 bases). Trimming stripped 11 bases from V and 0 bases from J, with 11 bases between. CDR3 length equals 13 residues. The germline V gene has CDR1 SNHLY and CDR2 FYNNEI. CDR3 sequence: CAGRGNSGNTIYF. The CDR3 coding sequence is TGTGCCGGCCGGGGGAACTCTGGAAACACCATATATTTT.

The chain recombines TRBV5-4 with TRBJ1-1, with D uncertain. There are 15 residues in the CDR3. CDR1 and CDR2 from the germline V gene are SGHNT and YYREEE (reference sequence). The V and J ends lost 1 base and 4 bases respectively, with 14 bases between them. The CDR3 protein is CASSLRGLIGTEAFF. The CDR3 bases are TGTGCCAGCAGCTTGCGAGGGCTGATAGGCACTGAAGCTTTCTTT.

V gene TRBV9 combines with J gene TRBJ2-1, with D maybe TRBD2 (7 bases). Trimming took 0 bases from V and 6 from J, leaving 16 bases between them. Looked up from germline, CDR1 is SGDLS and CDR2 is YYNGEE. This CDR3 contains 16 residues. The CDR3 region has the DNA TGTGCCAGCAGCGTAGGGGGGCGGGAGTGGACCAATGAGCAGTTCTTC. Translated, it gives CASSVGGREWTNEQFF.

The chain combines TRBV28 with TRBJ1-2; D possibly corresponds to TRBD1 (5 bases). CDR1 MDHEN and CDR2 SYDVKM come from the germline V gene. This CDR3 has 13 residues. With 1 base removed from V and 3 bases from J, the gap between germline ends came to 6 bases. The CDR3 bases are TGTGCCAGCAGTTTATCGGGGGACTATGGCTACACCTTC. As protein: CASSLSGDYGYTF.

J is TRBJ2-2 and V is TRBV18, with D tentatively TRBD2 (5 bases). Deletions cut 4 bases from V and 0 bases from J, with 15 bases between. Germline V gene lookup returns CDR1 KGHSH and CDR2 LQKENI. The CDR3 runs to 17 residues. The CDR3 protein is CASSLNTGFPNTGELFF. CDR3 coding DNA: TGTGCCAGCTCACTAAATACGGGATTTCCGAACACCGGGGAGCTGTTTTTT.

This chain links TRBV9 with TRBJ2-1; 12 nucleotides match TRBD2. Germline V gives CDR1 SGDLS, CDR2 YYNGEE. With V trimmed by 4 bases and J by 8 bases, 13 bases remained unmatched. The CDR3 runs to 17 residues. The chain's CDR3 is CASSSTQLAGGPHEQFF. In nucleotides, the CDR3 is TGTGCCAGCAGCTCTACTCAGCTAGCGGGAGGGCCCCATGAGCAGTTCTTC.

This chain joins TRBV18 and TRBJ2-7; 7 nucleotides align to TRBD2. The CDR3 covers 15 residues. Trimming removed 1 base from V and 4 bases from J; junction bases left unmatched: 7. Per the germline V gene, CDR1 is KGHSH and CDR2 is LQKENI. CDR3 amino acids: CASSPRTGGAYEQYF. The CDR3 nucleotides read TGTGCCAGCTCACCACGGACGGGAGGTGCTTACGAGCAGTACTTC.

This clone showed up just once. The chain has TRBV5-4 and TRBJ2-5; a possible D gene is TRBD2 (5 bases). The CDR3 is 16 residues long. Germline values: CDR1 SGHNT, CDR2 YYREEE (reference sequence). V lost 4 bases and J lost 1, with 17 bases in between. CDR3 DNA sequence: TGTGCCAGCAGCCCCCGGGGTGCACGATCCCAAGAGACCCAGTACTTC. This sequence encodes CASSPRGARSQETQYF.

CDR3 amino acids: CASSWGQGVYNEQFF. The CDR3 DNA follows: TGTGCCAGCAGCTGGGGACAGGGGGTCTACAATGAGCAGTTCTTC. The V gene is TRBV7-8, the J gene TRBJ2-1; 11 bases line up with TRBD1. The CDR3 runs 15 residues. Germline V lookup: CDR1 SGHVS, CDR2 FQNEAQ. Trimming took 4 bases from V and 3 from J; bases not matched to a gene: 2.

This chain joins TRBV27 and TRBJ2-7; 7 bases agree with TRBD2. Germline CDR1 reads MNHEY; CDR2 reads SMNVEV (reference sequence). This CDR3 has 14 amino acids. V dropped 7 bases and J dropped 0; count of bases not matched to a gene: 6. CDR3 sequence reads: CASTLTSASYEQYF. CDR3 bases: TGTGCCAGCACTCTTACTAGCGCCTCCTACGAGCAGTACTTC.

The chain has TRBV5-1 and TRBJ2-1, with 8 bases that match TRBD2. The CDR3 is made up of 15 amino acids. V lost 5 bases and J lost 4; bases outside the gene matches: 8. In germline, CDR1 is SGHRS, CDR2 YFSETQ. This CDR3 reads CASRDGTSPYNEQFF. The DNA of the CDR3 is TGCGCCAGCAGGGACGGGACTAGTCCTTACAATGAGCAGTTCTTC.

The chain couples TRBV5-6 to TRBJ2-1; TRBD2 agrees at 8 bases. This CDR3 spans 15 amino acids. V dropped 3 bases and J dropped 4; count of bases not matched to a gene: 6. Germline loops: CDR1 SGHDT, CDR2 YYEEEE. The CDR3 bases are TGTGCCAGCAGCTCTAGCGGGTTGGAATACAATGAGCAGTTCTTC. It is translated as CASSSSGLEYNEQFF.

The chain employs TRBV19 and TRBJ2-7; TRBD1 matches 11 bases. With 3 bases clipped from V and 7 bases from J, the junction kept 5 bases outside the gene matches. Per germline, CDR1 LNHDA and CDR2 SQIVND (reference sequence). The CDR3 has 14 amino acids. In DNA form, the CDR3 reads TGTGCCAGTAGTATTGGACAGGGGGCGAGGGAGCAGTACTTC. Amino acid sequence: CASSIGQGAREQYF.

The genes are TRBV5-6 and TRBJ1-1, with a weak D call TRBD1 (6 bases). Germline CDR1 and CDR2: SGHDT and YYEEEE. The CDR3 is 16 residues long. V shed 4 bases and J shed 3 bases, with 19 bases lying between them. The CDR3 nucleotides read TGTGCCAGCAGCCGACCCGGGGGGGCGTTGGACACTGAAGCTTTCTTT. The encoded protein is CASSRPGGALDTEAFF.

The V gene is TRBV14, the J gene TRBJ2-1; 7 bases are a match to TRBD2. CDR3 length: 15 residues. The germline gives CDR1 SGHDN, CDR2 FVKESK. V was pared by 0 bases and J by 7 bases, with 6 bases of the junction left unmatched. The CDR3 coding sequence is TGTGCCAGCAGCCAAGATCGACTAGCTGAGAATGAGCAGTTCTTC. Protein: CASSQDRLAENEQFF. The full variable domain, rest sourced from reference TRBV14 and TRBJ2-1, is EAGVTQFPSHSVIEKGQTVTLRCDPISGHDNLYWYRRVMGKEIKFLLHFVKESKQDESGMPNNRFLAERTGGTYSTLKVQPAELEDSGVYFCASSQDRLAENEQFFGPGTRLTVL.

This sequence joins TRBV6-5 and TRBJ2-5; perhaps TRBD2 as D (6 bases). The V end lost 5 bases, the J end lost 4 bases, and 8 bases lay between the germline ends. The length of the CDR3 is 12 residues. CDR1 is MNHEY, CDR2 SVGAGI, per germline. The CDR3 bases are TGTGCCAGCAGTGGAGGGACAGAGACCCAGTACTTC. Protein sequence: CASSGGTETQYF.